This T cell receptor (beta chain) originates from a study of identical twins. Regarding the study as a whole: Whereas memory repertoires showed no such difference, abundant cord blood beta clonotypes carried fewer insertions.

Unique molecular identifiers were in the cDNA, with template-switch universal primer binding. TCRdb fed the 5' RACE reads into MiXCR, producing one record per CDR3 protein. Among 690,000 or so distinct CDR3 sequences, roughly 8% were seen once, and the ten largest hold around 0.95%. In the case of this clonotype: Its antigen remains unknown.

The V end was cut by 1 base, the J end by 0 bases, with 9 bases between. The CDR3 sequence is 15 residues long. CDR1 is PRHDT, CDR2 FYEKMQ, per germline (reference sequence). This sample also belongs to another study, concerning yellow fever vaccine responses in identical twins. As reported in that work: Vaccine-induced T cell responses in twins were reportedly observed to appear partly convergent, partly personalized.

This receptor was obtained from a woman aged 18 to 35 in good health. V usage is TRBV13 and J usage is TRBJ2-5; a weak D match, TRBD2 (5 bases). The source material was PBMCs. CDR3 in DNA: TGTGCCAGCAGCTTAGATCCGGGGAACCAAGAGACCCAGTACTTC. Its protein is CASSLDPGNQETQYF.